This entry describes one TCR beta chain. What it binds is not known. From germline, CDR1 is SGHTA and CDR2 FQGNSA. This CDR3 has 17 residues. The V gene end was trimmed by 5 bases and the J gene end by 5 bases; junction bases not matched to a gene: 9. Two lung cancer pathologists independently confirmed each histologic diagnosis. The entry originates in a study of immune evolution from preneoplasia to lung adenocarcinoma. The repertoire was sequenced with immunoSEQ multiplex PCR; TCRdb's copy has only in-frame clones and lacks some. The table lists about 10,000 clones, 60% to 85% of them singletons. Overall study results and limits: Clonality was highest in normal lung, lower in later-stage lesions apparently. Top clone frequencies peaked in normal lung, apparently declining through invasive adenocarcinoma.

Material: FFPE minimally invasive lung adenocarcinoma tissue. The chain recombines TRBV7-2 with TRBJ2-5; 15 bases fit TRBD2. The origin of this receptor is a person aged 60-79 years with lung adenocarcinoma. Written as DNA, the CDR3 is TGTGCCAGCAGCGGTAGGACTAGCGGGGGGGCATGGGAGACCCAGTACTTC. Translated: CASSGRTSGGAWETQYF.